Sequencing of this T cell receptor beta chain was carried out in a study of cytomegalovirus exposure and HLA in healthy donors. The sample holds one count of this clone. The antigen is undetermined. Study findings and constraints: There were three CMV-associated chains whose specificity for CMV antigens was confirmed in vitro. Accurate prediction of HLA-A and HLA-B alleles (for most subjects) was reportedly achieved from TCR beta sequences. Later analysis identified 16,000 or so TCR beta sequences associated with HLA alleles, using a false discovery rate threshold of 0.05.

There are 14 residues in the CDR3. Germline CDR1 and CDR2: SGHVS and FNYEAQ. Deletions cut 5 bases from V and 3 bases from J, with 11 bases between. The PCR made use of 60 Vbeta and 13 Jbeta primers. Method: immunoSEQ multiplex PCR; TCRdb's copy keeps in-frame clones and lacks some. This sample yields 150,000 to 200,000 clones, of which 77% are seen a single time; 2.6% belongs to the top ten. Source material: PBMCs. The V and J genes are TRBV7-6 and TRBJ2-1; maybe TRBD1 (5 bases). This clonotype originated in a woman in her forties in good health and CMV-seropositive. The CDR3 here is CASSEQDVYNEQFF. CDR3 DNA sequence: TGTGCCAGCAGCGAACAGGACGTCTACAATGAGCAGTTCTTC.